The present TCR beta chain was sequenced within a study of beta chain features in type 1 diabetes. Whole-study context: Patients shared similar age, gender and cell yields with healthy donors. Overall study results and limits: Moderate but significant shortening of TCRB CDR3s was recorded in all four CD4+ subsets from Type 1 diabetes patients. Small HLA sub-analyses could not settle whether HLA shapes TCRB rearrangement. cDNA sequencing could over-represent cells with high TCR expression.

With V trimmed by 8 bases and J by 4 bases, 10 bases remained unmatched. The CDR3 has 13 amino acids. Germline V gene data show CDR1 as SQVTM and CDR2 as ANQGSEA. This clone was counted a few times. The target antigen is unknown. The isolated RNA, all of it, was reverse transcribed, so expressed TCRB transcripts were what got sequenced. Here immunoSEQ multiplex PCR was the method, and the copy in TCRdb shows in-frame clones only, minus some. The sample lists 300,000 to 350,000 clones, about 13% occurring once. The chain links TRBV29-1 to TRBJ1-1, with 7 bases matching TRBD1. This receptor was identified in a young woman with type 1 diabetes. The sequenced material came from naive CD4+ T cells from blood. The CDR3 protein is CSTDRVGGTEAFF. The CDR3 region has the DNA TGCAGCACCGACAGGGTGGGCGGCACTGAAGCTTTCTTT. Looking up the rest from reference TRBV29-1 and TRBJ1-1 gives the full variable domain: SAVISQKPSRDICQRGTSLTIQCQVDSQVTMMFWYRQQPGQSLTLIATANQGSEATYESGFVIDKFPISRPNLTFSTLTVSNMSPEDSSIYLCSTDRVGGTEAFFGQGTRLTVV.